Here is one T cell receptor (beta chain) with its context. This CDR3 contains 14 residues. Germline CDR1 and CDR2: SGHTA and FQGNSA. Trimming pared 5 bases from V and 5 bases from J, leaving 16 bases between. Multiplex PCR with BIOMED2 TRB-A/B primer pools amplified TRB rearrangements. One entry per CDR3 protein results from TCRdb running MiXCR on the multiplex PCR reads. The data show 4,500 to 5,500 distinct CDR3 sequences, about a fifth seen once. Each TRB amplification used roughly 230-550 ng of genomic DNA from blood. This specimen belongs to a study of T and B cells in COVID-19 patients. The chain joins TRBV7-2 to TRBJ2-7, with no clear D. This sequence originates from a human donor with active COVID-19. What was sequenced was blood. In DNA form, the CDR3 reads TGTGCCAGCAGCCGTTATTCGAATATCGACGAGCAGTACTTC. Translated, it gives CASSRYSNIDEQYF. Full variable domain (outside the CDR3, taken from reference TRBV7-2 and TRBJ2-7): GAGVSQSPSNKVTEKGKDVELRCDPISGHTALYWYRQSLGQGLEFLIYFQGNSAPDKSGLPSDRFSAERTGGSVSTLTIQRTQQEDSAVYLCASSRYSNIDEQYFGPGTRLTVT.